The subject of this entry is one TCR beta chain. The CDR3 length is 13 residues. The germline gives CDR1 SGHTA, CDR2 FQGTGA. The V end lost 4 bases, the J end lost 3 bases, and 9 bases lay between the germline ends. TCRdb keeps only in-frame clones here, not all; method: immunoSEQ multiplex PCR. The sample holds roughly 320,000 clones; about 86% are singletons and the top ten take approximately 1.9%. The record originates from a study of Ad26.COV2.S vaccination and SARS-CoV-2 variants. Treatment meaning: 19 received Ad26.COV2.S at low or high dose, single or two shots; about 5 received placebo; per-sample allocation not given. Sample collection was performed on day 63 after the first vaccine or placebo injection. Immunization relied on an Ad26 vector, which expressed Wuhan-strain SARS-CoV-2 spike.

The rearrangement joins TRBV7-3 to TRBJ1-1; D might be TRBD1 (5 bases). The sample in question was peripheral blood, obtained in a trial of Ad26.COV2.S vaccine versus placebo. The clonotype comes from a person between 18 and 65 years old who received the Ad26.COV2.S COVID-19 vaccine or a placebo. CDR3 nucleotide sequence: TGTGCCAGCAGCTCGACAGTCTACACTGAAGCTTTCTTT. This encodes CASSSTVYTEAFF. The full variable domain, with the rest looked up from reference TRBV7-3 and TRBJ1-1, is GAGVSQTPSNKVTEKGKYVELRCDPISGHTALYWYRQSLGQGPEFLIYFQGTGAADDSGLPNDRFFAVRPEGSVSTLKIQRTERGDSAVYLCASSSTVYTEAFFGQGTRLTVV.